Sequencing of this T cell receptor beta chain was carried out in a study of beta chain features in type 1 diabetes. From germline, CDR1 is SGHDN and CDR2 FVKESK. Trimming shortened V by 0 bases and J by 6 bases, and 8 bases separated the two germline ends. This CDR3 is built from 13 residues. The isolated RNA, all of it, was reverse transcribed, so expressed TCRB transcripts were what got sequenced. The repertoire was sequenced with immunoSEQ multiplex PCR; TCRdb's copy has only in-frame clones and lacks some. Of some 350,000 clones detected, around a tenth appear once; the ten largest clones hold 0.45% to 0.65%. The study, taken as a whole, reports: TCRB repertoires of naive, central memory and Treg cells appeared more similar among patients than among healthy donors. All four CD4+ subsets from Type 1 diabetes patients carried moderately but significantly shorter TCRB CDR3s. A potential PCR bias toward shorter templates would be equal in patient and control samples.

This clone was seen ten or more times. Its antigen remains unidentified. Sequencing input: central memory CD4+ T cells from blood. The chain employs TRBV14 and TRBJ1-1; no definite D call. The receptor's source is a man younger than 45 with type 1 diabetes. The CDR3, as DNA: TGTGCCAGCAGCCAAGAGCTCCGCTCTGAAGCTTTCTTT. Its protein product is CASSQELRSEAFF.